Here is one T cell receptor (beta chain) with its context. This sample was taken from a study of technical replicates of blood from several donors. Profiling relied on immunoSEQ multiplex PCR, and the TCRdb table lists in-frame clones only, not all of them. Among 80,000 to 100,000 clones listed, roughly 96% were seen once. Input material: T cells isolated from PBMCs. This clonotype was obtained from a human donor in good health.

The CDR3 DNA sequence: TGTGCCAGTAGTATAAGCGGACAGACCTACGAGCAGTACTTC. Its translation: CASSISGQTYEQYF. The gene calls are TRBV19 and TRBJ2-7; weak D call: TRBD1 (6 bases). The CDR3 has 14 amino acids. The V gene's germline CDR1 is LNHDA and CDR2 SQIVND (reference sequence). Between the trimmed V and J ends, which lost 2 bases and 2 bases, there was a span of 10 bases.